The rows below give T cell receptor beta chains drawn from one sample of a study of T-cell memory formation after mild COVID-19. One entry per CDR3 protein, called by TCRdb with MiXCR from the 5' RACE reads. The data hold 300,000 to 400,000 distinct CDR3 sequences, with approximately 27% observed a single time. The sequencing input was PBMCs or a T cell subset sorted from them (not recorded which). Receptors originate from an adult woman who had mild COVID-19 (a few samples of this study predate the infection). Cell type and time point are not known. The CDR3 runs from the conserved cysteine through the conserved F or W. The D gene is left open where the match is weak. Rows give clone size only sometimes, using once, few, many, or a class for an expanded clone.

d_call | clone_size | j_call | v_call | cdr3_aa | cdr3_nt
NA | NA | TRBJ2-2 | TRBV9 | CASSVALGSPNTGELFF | TGTGCCAGCAGCGTAGCTTTAGGGTCACCGAACACCGGGGAGCTGTTTTTT
NA | NA | TRBJ2-2 | TRBV7-9 | CASSEDTSTGELFF | TGTGCCAGCAGCGAAGACACCTCCACCGGGGAGCTGTTTTTT
NA | NA | TRBJ2-3 | TRBV12-3/TRBV12-4 | CASSAPGTGVEDTQYF | TGTGCCAGCAGTGCCCCCGGGACTGGTGTGGAGGATACGCAGTATTTT
TRBD1 | NA | TRBJ2-1 | TRBV7-8 | CASSHIQGITYNEQFF | TGTGCCAGCAGCCACATACAGGGGATCACCTACAATGAGCAGTTCTTC
NA | NA | TRBJ1-2 | TRBV7-8 | CASSSQGRGDYGYTF | TGTGCCAGCAGCTCACAGGGCCGCGGGGACTATGGCTACACCTTC
TRBD1 | NA | TRBJ2-3 | TRBV25-1 | CASSAVGGQGDTDTQYF | TGTGCCAGCAGTGCCGTTGGGGGACAGGGTGACACAGATACGCAGTATTTT
TRBD2 | once | TRBJ2-3 | TRBV2 | CASRTSGGILSTDTQYF | TGTGCCAGCAGGACTAGCGGGGGTATCCTTAGCACAGATACGCAGTATTTT
NA | NA | TRBJ2-2 | TRBV20-1 | CSARDPEKQNTGELFF | TGCAGTGCTAGAGACCCCGAGAAACAGAACACCGGGGAGCTGTTTTTT
NA | NA | TRBJ1-1 | TRBV7-6 | CASSLNSGNTEAFF | TGTGCCAGCAGCTTAAACTCGGGGAACACTGAAGCTTTCTTT
NA | NA | TRBJ1-2 | TRBV28 | CASSLTVSPGGYTF | TGTGCCAGCAGTTTGACAGTTTCCCCGGGGGGCTACACCTTC
NA | NA | TRBJ2-4 | TRBV7-2 | CASSLEDWSYSAKNIQYF | TGTGCCAGCAGCTTAGAGGATTGGTCTTATTCGGCCAAAAACATTCAGTACTTC
NA | NA | TRBJ2-1 | TRBV15 | CATSIPHNEQFF | TGTGCCACCTCAATACCCCATAATGAGCAGTTCTTC
TRBD1 | many | TRBJ1-6 | TRBV6-6 | CASRGRTGDISPLHF | TGTGCCAGCAGAGGGAGGACAGGGGATATTTCACCCCTCCACTTT
TRBD2 | NA | TRBJ2-7 | TRBV12-3/TRBV12-4 | CASSWTGDGGRSRQYF | TGTGCCAGCAGTTGGACCGGGGACGGCGGGAGGTCGCGGCAGTACTTC
TRBD2 | NA | TRBJ2-7 | TRBV9 | CASSRTRDYAYEQYF | TGTGCCAGCAGCCGCACCCGGGACTACGCCTACGAGCAGTACTTC
NA | NA | TRBJ2-1 | TRBV7-9 | CASSFPERGPMVTDEQFF | TGTGCCAGCAGCTTCCCCGAACGGGGGCCCATGGTTACGGATGAGCAGTTCTTC
NA | NA | TRBJ1-1 | TRBV15 | CATSRDWGSTEAFF | TGTGCCACCAGCAGAGATTGGGGTAGCACTGAAGCTTTCTTT
NA | NA | TRBJ2-1 | TRBV9 | CASSVGRGDYNEQFF | TGTGCCAGCAGCGTAGGCAGGGGAGATTACAATGAGCAGTTCTTC
TRBD2 | NA | TRBJ2-4 | TRBV20-1 | CSAPILAGDKNIQYF | TGCAGTGCCCCTATCCTAGCGGGGGATAAAAACATTCAGTACTTC
NA | NA | TRBJ2-7 | TRBV11-1 | CASSFVSGGSYEQYF | TGTGCCAGCAGCTTCGTCAGTGGAGGCTCCTACGAGCAGTACTTC
NA | NA | TRBJ2-1 | TRBV5-4 | CASSVYGRLSEQFF | TGTGCCAGCAGTGTGTACGGGAGATTAAGTGAGCAGTTCTTC
TRBD2 | many | TRBJ2-2 | TRBV11-2 | CASSRISGGARSNTGELFF | TGTGCCAGCAGCCGAATTAGCGGGGGGGCAAGGTCGAACACCGGGGAGCTGTTTTTT
NA | few | TRBJ2-1 | TRBV5-1 | CASSLVGNYNEQFF | TGCGCCAGCAGCTTGGTTGGCAATTACAATGAGCAGTTCTTC
NA | few | TRBJ2-3 | TRBV2 | CASTKDTQYF | TGTGCCAGCACTAAAGATACGCAGTATTTT
TRBD1 | few | TRBJ1-2 | TRBV7-6 | CASSSGQGVTYTF | TGTGCCAGCAGCTCCGGACAGGGAGTTACCTACACCTTC
NA | many | TRBJ2-1 | TRBV20-1 | CSARTDSYNEQFF | TGCAGTGCGAGGACGGATTCCTACAATGAGCAGTTCTTC
NA | NA | TRBJ2-3 | TRBV4-1 | CASSQGKGSGTDTQYF | TGCGCCAGCAGCCAAGGAAAGGGGAGCGGGACAGATACGCAGTATTTT
NA | few | TRBJ2-1 | TRBV24-1 | CATSDQIGSSYNEQFF | TGTGCCACCAGTGATCAAATCGGGAGCTCCTACAATGAGCAGTTCTTC
TRBD2 | few | TRBJ2-3 | TRBV24-1 | CATSDHGTKSTDTQYF | TGTGCCACCAGTGATCACGGGACTAAAAGCACAGATACGCAGTATTTT
TRBD1 | NA | TRBJ2-1 | TRBV5-1 | CASSLVGQGAGEQFF | TGCGCCAGCAGCTTGGTGGGACAGGGGGCTGGGGAGCAGTTCTTC
NA | NA | TRBJ2-3 | TRBV2 | CASSGLEQDDKRISTDTQYF | TGTGCCAGCAGTGGCCTCGAGCAGGATGATAAGAGGATCAGCACAGATACGCAGTATTTT
NA | NA | TRBJ2-2 | TRBV7-9 | CASSLGRELFF | TGTGCCAGCAGCTTAGGCCGGGAGCTGTTTTTT
NA | NA | TRBJ2-1 | TRBV12-3/TRBV12-4 | CASSDRPVQQFF | TGTGCCAGCAGTGACAGGCCCGTTCAGCAGTTCTTC
TRBD2 | few | TRBJ2-1 | TRBV10-3 | CAISDREAPYNEQFF | TGTGCCATCAGTGATCGGGAGGCCCCCTACAATGAGCAGTTCTTC
NA | few | TRBJ2-6 | TRBV9 | CASSVEGNPGANVLTF | TGTGCCAGCAGCGTAGAGGGGAACCCTGGGGCCAACGTCCTGACTTTC
TRBD1 | NA | TRBJ1-1 | TRBV29-1 | CSVWTGKPEAFF | TGCAGCGTTTGGACAGGGAAGCCTGAAGCTTTCTTT
NA | few | TRBJ1-1 | TRBV18 | CASSPIGDKGKVNTEAFF | TGTGCCAGCTCACCAATCGGTGACAAGGGGAAGGTGAACACTGAAGCTTTCTTT
NA | few | TRBJ2-2 | TRBV6-5 | CASSYSVFGTNTGELFF | TGTGCCAGCAGTTACTCTGTTTTCGGGACGAACACCGGGGAGCTGTTTTTT
NA | NA | TRBJ2-7 | TRBV7-2 | CASSHPPGLTTEQYF | TGTGCCAGCAGCCATCCCCCGGGACTTACCACGGAGCAGTACTTC
NA | NA | TRBJ1-1 | TRBV5-6 | CASSPGPSNTEAFF | TGTGCCAGCAGCCCTGGGCCTTCGAACACTGAAGCTTTCTTT
NA | few | TRBJ2-2 | TRBV7-8 | CASSFDRFHRELFF | TGTGCCAGCAGCTTCGACAGGTTCCACCGGGAGCTGTTTTTT
NA | few | TRBJ2-3 | TRBV7-2 | CASSLFYLVGPDTQYF | TGTGCCAGCAGCTTATTCTACCTAGTGGGCCCAGATACGCAGTATTTT
NA | NA | TRBJ1-1 | TRBV6-5 | CASSYSGGYTEAFF | TGTGCCAGCAGTTACTCGGGGGGCTACACTGAAGCTTTCTTT
TRBD2 | NA | TRBJ2-3 | TRBV5-1 | CASSWGALAGVPDTQYF | TGCGCCAGCAGCTGGGGGGCACTAGCGGGAGTACCAGATACGCAGTATTTT
TRBD2 | NA | TRBJ2-3 | TRBV3-1 | CASSQGGRGTDTQYF | TGTGCCAGCAGCCAGGGCGGGAGAGGCACAGATACGCAGTATTTT
TRBD2 | NA | TRBJ2-1 | TRBV29-1 | CSVEFIGTSPNEQFF | TGCAGCGTTGAATTCATAGGGACTAGCCCCAATGAGCAGTTCTTC
NA | NA | TRBJ2-1 | TRBV12-3/TRBV12-4 | CASSTRASSYNEQFF | TGTGCCAGCAGTACGAGGGCTTCCTCTTACAATGAGCAGTTCTTC
NA | NA | TRBJ1-5 | TRBV6-6 | CASWEGQHNQPQHF | TGTGCCAGTTGGGAAGGGCAGCACAATCAGCCCCAGCATTTT
NA | few | TRBJ1-1 | TRBV3-1 | CASSFGGMNTEAFF | TGTGCCAGCAGCTTCGGAGGGATGAACACTGAAGCTTTCTTT
NA | NA | TRBJ1-1 | TRBV7-3 | CASSPSAGNTEAFF | TGTGCCAGCAGCCCCAGCGCGGGAAACACTGAAGCTTTCTTT
TRBD1 | NA | TRBJ1-2 | TRBV12-3/TRBV12-4 | CASSPTGVVYGYTF | TGTGCCAGCAGCCCGACAGGGGTCGTCTATGGCTACACCTTC
TRBD2 | NA | TRBJ2-3 | TRBV10-3 | CAISEIAGGSTDTQYF | TGTGCCATCAGTGAGATAGCGGGAGGCTCCACAGATACGCAGTATTTT
TRBD1 | few | TRBJ2-1 | TRBV10-3 | CAISGQGIDNEQFF | TGTGCCATCAGTGGACAGGGTATCGACAATGAGCAGTTCTTC
NA | few | TRBJ2-7 | TRBV6-5 | CASRRASLQSSYEQYF | TGTGCCAGCCGACGGGCTTCCTTACAAAGCTCCTACGAGCAGTACTTC
NA | few | TRBJ1-2 | TRBV6-5 | CASSYSGNYGYTF | TGTGCCAGCAGTTACTCCGGGAACTATGGCTACACCTTC
NA | few | TRBJ1-2 | TRBV6-2/TRBV6-3 | CASSYSVPQGGYTF | TGTGCCAGCAGTTACTCGGTCCCCCAGGGCGGCTACACCTTC
TRBD2 | NA | TRBJ2-7 | TRBV10-3 | CAISVEREGYEQYF | TGTGCCATCAGTGTCGAGCGGGAGGGTTACGAGCAGTACTTC